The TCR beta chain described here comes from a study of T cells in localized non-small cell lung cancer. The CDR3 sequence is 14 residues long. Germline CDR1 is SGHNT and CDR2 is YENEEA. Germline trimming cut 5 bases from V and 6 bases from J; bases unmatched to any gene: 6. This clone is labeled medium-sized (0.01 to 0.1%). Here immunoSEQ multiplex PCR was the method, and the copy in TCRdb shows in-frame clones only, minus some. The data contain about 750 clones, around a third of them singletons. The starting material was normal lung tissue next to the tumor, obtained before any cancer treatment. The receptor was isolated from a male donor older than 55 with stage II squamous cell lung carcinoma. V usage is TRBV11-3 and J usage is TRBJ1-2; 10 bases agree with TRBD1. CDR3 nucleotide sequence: TGTGCCAGCAGCCCAGGACAGGGGGTTGATGGCTACACCTTC. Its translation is CASSPGQGVDGYTF.